The rows below give T cell receptor beta chains drawn from one sample of a study of blood T cell repertoires in COVID-19. The method was immunoSEQ multiplex PCR; TCRdb's version includes in-frame clones alone and lacks a portion of them. The repertoire holds 130,000 or so clones, with about four fifths as singletons. The sequenced sample consisted of peripheral blood. The receptors here all came from an older woman with acute or convalescent COVID-19. CDR3s include the opening cysteine and the closing phenylalanine or tryptophan. Fields, in order: D gene, J gene, V gene, clone size, CDR3 DNA, CDR3 protein. The D gene is left open where the match is weak. The size of a clone is reported for some rows only, either as once, few or many, or as a class for expanded clones.

TRBD1	TRBJ1-1	TRBV5-5	once	TGTGCCAGCAGCTACAGGGGGGATACTGAAGCTTTCTTT	CASSYRGDTEAFF
TRBD1	TRBJ1-1	TRBV19	-	TGTGCCAGTAGTAGCAGGGGGGACACTGAAGCTTTCTTT	CASSSRGDTEAFF
-	TRBJ1-1	TRBV5-8	-	TGTGCCAGCAGCGATGGGTCCTCAGGGCACACTGAAGCTTTCTTT	CASSDGSSGHTEAFF
-	TRBJ2-5	TRBV19	-	TGTGCCAGTAGTAGAGGACAGATCCTCCAAGAGACCCAGTACTTC	CASSRGQILQETQYF
-	TRBJ1-4	TRBV5-1	-	TGCGCCAGCAGCTGGACGTCGGGACATTCGGGGGAAAAACTGTTTTTT	CASSWTSGHSGEKLFF
TRBD1	TRBJ1-1	TRBV19	-	TGTGCCACTAAGCCGGGACAGCTATATTACACTGAAGCTTTCTTT	CATKPGQLYYTEAFF
TRBD1	TRBJ1-6	TRBV6-5	-	TGTGCCAGCAGTTCCTTCGACAGGGGGAATTCACCCCTCCACTTT	CASSSFDRGNSPLHF
-	TRBJ2-5	TRBV6-1	-	TGTGCCAGCAGTGATCCGGGCCAAGAGACCCAGTACTTC	CASSDPGQETQYF
TRBD1	TRBJ2-7	TRBV10-3	-	TGTGCCATCAGTGAGCAATCCAGGACAGGGAACGAGCAGTACTTC	CAISEQSRTGNEQYF
TRBD1	TRBJ2-5	TRBV6-5	-	TGTGCGGCTGACAGGGCGGTCGGGGAGACCCAGTACTTC	CAADRAVGETQYF
-	TRBJ2-5	TRBV11-3	-	TGTGCCAGCAGCCGGCACGGGGAAGAGACCCAGTACTTC	CASSRHGEETQYF
TRBD2	TRBJ2-5	TRBV7-8	-	TGTGCCAGCAGCTTATCTCGGACTAGCGGGGGGGAGACCCAGTACTTC	CASSLSRTSGGETQYF
-	TRBJ1-6	TRBV9	-	TGTGCCAGCAGCGCCGGGGTCACCCTCCACTTT	CASSAGVTLHF
TRBD1	TRBJ2-1	TRBV11-3	-	TGTGCCAGCAGCTTAGTAGGGACAGGGAGTGGCTACAATGAGCAGTTCTTC	CASSLVGTGSGYNEQFF
-	TRBJ2-7	TRBV7-2	-	TGTGCCAGCAGCTTAGAGTCGGCAAGCAGGGGATACGAGCAGTACTTC	CASSLESASRGYEQYF
-	TRBJ1-3	TRBV19	-	TGTGCCAGTAGAAACAGGGACGGAGGAAACACCATATATTTT	CASRNRDGGNTIYF
TRBD1	TRBJ2-5	TRBV24-1	-	TGTGCCACCAGTGACACCGCCGGGACAGGGCGAGAGACCCAGTACTTC	CATSDTAGTGRETQYF
-	TRBJ1-2	TRBV6-6	-	TGTGCCAGCACCTCCGTCCGGGATTTCTATGGCTACACCTTC	CASTSVRDFYGYTF
TRBD1	TRBJ2-2	TRBV6-1	-	TGTGCCAGCAGTGACTTGGGACAGGGGGCGAGCGGGGAGCTGTTTTTT	CASSDLGQGASGELFF
-	TRBJ2-2	TRBV3-1/TRBV3-2	-	TGTGCCAGCAGCCAAGCTACGAACACCGGGGAGCTGTTTTTT	CASSQATNTGELFF
-	TRBJ1-4	TRBV7-9	-	TGTGCCAGCAGCTTTCTGGGCGGGAATGAAAAACTGTTTTTT	CASSFLGGNEKLFF
-	TRBJ1-2	TRBV19	-	TGTGCCAGTAGTATTGCCATAGGGGCAACCTATGGCTACACCTTC	CASSIAIGATYGYTF
-	TRBJ1-2	TRBV6-5	-	TGTGCCAGCAGTCTGGGAGGCCCCGTGGATGGCTACACCTTC	CASSLGGPVDGYTF
-	TRBJ2-5	TRBV18	-	TGTGCCAGCTCACCAGCATGGGGCCTACAAGAGACCCAGTACTTC	CASSPAWGLQETQYF
-	TRBJ1-3	TRBV3-1/TRBV3-2	-	TGTGCCAGCAGAGTCCTATCTGGAAACACCATATATTTT	CASRVLSGNTIYF
-	TRBJ1-1	TRBV19	few	TGTGCCAGTAAGAGCGACGAAGTATACACTGAAGCTTTCTTT	CASKSDEVYTEAFF
TRBD2	TRBJ2-2	TRBV5-6	-	TGTGCCAGCAGTCCGGGGGGGCCCAACACCGGGGAGCTGTTTTTT	CASSPGGPNTGELFF
-	TRBJ1-2	TRBV7-9	-	TGTGCCAGCAGCCCACAGGGCAATGGCTACACCTTC	CASSPQGNGYTF
-	TRBJ1-1	TRBV4-1	-	TGCGCCAGCAGCCAGTTAGCCTTGGGACAGAACACTGAAGCTTTCTTT	CASSQLALGQNTEAFF
-	TRBJ2-5	TRBV11-2	-	TGTGCCAGCAGCCCAGGCACAGGGCAGTCTCGAGAGACCCAGTACTTC	CASSPGTGQSRETQYF
TRBD1	TRBJ1-1	TRBV7-3	-	TGTGCCAGCAGTAACGGACAGGGGAACACTGAAGCTTTCTTT	CASSNGQGNTEAFF
-	TRBJ1-5	TRBV11-2	-	TGTGCCAGCAGCTTAGATGAGGAACGGGATAGCAATCAGCCCCAGCATTTT	CASSLDEERDSNQPQHF
-	TRBJ1-2	TRBV27	-	TGTGCCCGCGGCCGCTGGCAGGGGTCGGATGGCTACACCTTC	CARGRWQGSDGYTF
TRBD1	TRBJ1-1	TRBV7-9	once	TGTGCCAGCAGCCCGGGACAGGGTTTGCTGGGTGAAGCTTTCTTT	CASSPGQGLLGEAFF
-	TRBJ1-1	TRBV2	-	TGTGCCAGCAGTAAACAGGGAAGAGAAGCTTTCTTT	CASSKQGREAFF
TRBD1	TRBJ2-3	TRBV11-2	-	TGTGCCAGCAGCTTAGTGCCTGGTTGGGGACAGAGCACAGATACGCAGTATTTT	CASSLVPGWGQSTDTQYF
TRBD1	TRBJ1-2	TRBV5-1	few	TGCGCCAGCAGCTTGGCAGGGGGAGACTATGGCTACACCTTC	CASSLAGGDYGYTF
-	TRBJ2-1	TRBV20-1	-	TGCAGTGCCGGCCAGGCCAGGGAACCGTTCTTC	CSAGQAREPFF
-	TRBJ1-2	TRBV5-5	-	TGTGCCAGCAGCTTGAACGCAGAACCCTATGGCTACACCTTC	CASSLNAEPYGYTF
TRBD1	TRBJ1-1	TRBV12-3/TRBV12-4	-	TGTGCCAGCAGTTTGGGACAGACAACTGAAGCTTTCTTT	CASSLGQTTEAFF
-	TRBJ1-2	TRBV6-6	-	TGTGCCAGCAGTAATGACAGAAACTATGGCTACACCTTC	CASSNDRNYGYTF
TRBD2	TRBJ2-5	TRBV19	-	TGTGCCAGTAGTATCGACGGGAGGGCCCAGTACTTC	CASSIDGRAQYF
-	TRBJ2-1	TRBV19	once	TGTGCCAGTAATCCGGGGAACAATGAGCAGTTCTTC	CASNPGNNEQFF
-	TRBJ2-7	TRBV11-2	-	TGTGCCAGCAGCCCCAAGCCCCGAACCTTCCGCGAGCAGTACTTC	CASSPKPRTFREQYF
TRBD1	TRBJ1-5	TRBV4-1	-	TGCGCCAGCAGCCAAGAGGGACAGGGTGGCAATCAGCCCCAGCATTTT	CASSQEGQGGNQPQHF
-	TRBJ1-1	TRBV24-1	-	TGTGCCACCAGTGATGTGGACAGTCCCACTGAAGCTTTCTTT	CATSDVDSPTEAFF
-	TRBJ1-2	TRBV7-9	-	TGTGCCAGCAGCTCGCTACTGGGACTTAACTATGGCTACACCTTC	CASSSLLGLNYGYTF
TRBD1	TRBJ1-6	TRBV7-2	-	TGTGCCAGCGGGACAGGGTACACCTATAATTCACCCCTCCACTTT	CASGTGYTYNSPLHF
-	TRBJ1-2	TRBV28	-	TGTGCCAGCAGCCTTGGGCAGAATGGCTACACCTTC	CASSLGQNGYTF
TRBD1	TRBJ1-1	TRBV6-1	-	TGTGCCAGCAGGCCTGCAGGGGGGAACACTGAAGCTTTCTTT	CASRPAGGNTEAFF
-	TRBJ1-3	TRBV19	-	TGTGCCAGTAGTATTAGTTCGTCGTCAGGAAACACCATATATTTT	CASSISSSSGNTIYF